Below are 21 T cell receptor beta chains sequenced from a single sample in a study of blood T cell repertoires in COVID-19. Profiling relied on immunoSEQ multiplex PCR, and the TCRdb table lists in-frame clones only, not all of them. Of 150,000 to 200,000 clones in the sample, 70% to 90% were seen once. The sample consisted of peripheral blood. The source of these receptors is a man in his 70s with active or convalescent COVID-19.

This chain links TRBV21-1 with TRBJ2-7; the D call TRBD2 from the table was never checked on the DNA. TRBV21-1 is flagged as a pseudogene. This CDR3 has 14 residues. The CDR3 region is CASSNLVPGYEQYF. DNA for the CDR3: TGTGCCAGCAGCAATCTCGTCCCGGGCTACGAGCAGTACTTC.

The chain links TRBV7-9 to TRBJ2-3; 8 bases fit TRBD2. The CDR3 is made up of 16 amino acids. CDR1 and CDR2 (germline): SEHNR, FQNEAQ (reference sequence). Trimming at V came to 5 bases and at J to 1 base, leaving 8 bases not matched to a gene. CDR3 sequence reads: CASSTSGSIGTDTQYF. For the CDR3, the DNA is TGTGCCAGCAGCACTAGCGGTAGCATCGGCACAGATACGCAGTATTTT.

This clone was recorded a few times. The V and J genes are TRBV9 and TRBJ2-4; 9 positions match TRBD2. Germline V gene lookup returns CDR1 SGDLS and CDR2 YYNGEE. After removal of 0 bases from V and 10 bases from J, the junction contained 8 bases not matched to a gene. The CDR3 has 15 amino acids. CDR3 loop: CASSVGGGGRGIQYF. The DNA of the CDR3 is TGTGCCAGCAGCGTAGGTGGCGGCGGGAGGGGAATTCAGTACTTC.

The chain uses TRBV3-1 (or the pseudogene TRBV3-2) and TRBJ1-6, with D perhaps TRBD1 (6 bases). Germline assignment: CDR1 LGHDT and CDR2 YNNKEL (reference sequence). Trimming removed 3 bases at V and 6 bases at J, with 12 bases between. This CDR3 region has 15 residues. The CDR3 is CASSHRGGVNSPLHF. The CDR3, as DNA: TGTGCCAGCAGCCACCGAGGGGGAGTTAATTCACCCCTCCACTTT.

CDR3 nucleotide sequence: TGTGCCACCAGCAGACCTCGGGACACTCACGCCTACAATGAGCAGTTCTTC. Protein product: CATSRPRDTHAYNEQFF. V gene TRBV15 combines with J gene TRBJ2-1; tentative D call: TRBD1 (6 bases). CDR1 is LNHNV, CDR2 YYDKDF, per germline (reference sequence). V lost 2 bases and J lost 2, with 16 bases in between. The CDR3 runs to 17 residues.

As DNA, the CDR3 is TGTGCCAGCAGCTTAGGATCTCTAGCGGGAGTTTCAGATACGCAGTATTTT. Translation: CASSLGSLAGVSDTQYF. The chain couples TRBV7-8 to TRBJ2-3; 10 bases line up with TRBD2. CDR1 and CDR2 from the germline V gene are SGHVS and FQNEAQ. V was pared by 1 base and J by 4 bases, with 8 bases of the junction left unmatched. The CDR3 is 17 amino acids.

The chain carries TRBV6-6 and TRBJ1-5; D uncertain. Germline lookup yields CDR1 MNHNY and CDR2 SVGAGI (reference sequence). Trimming removed 4 bases at V and 6 bases at J, with 16 bases between. The CDR3 sequence is 15 residues long. In DNA form, the CDR3 reads TGTGCCAGCAGTTCTGAGGGAGGTCGGGGTCAGCCCCAGCATTTT. Translated, it gives CASSSEGGRGQPQHF.

The rearrangement links TRBV6-2 or TRBV6-3 to TRBJ2-5; 9 nucleotides line up with TRBD1. Germline V lookup: CDR1 MNHEY, CDR2 SVGEGT. The ends lost 2 bases at V and 5 bases at J; junction bases unmatched: 3. The CDR3 has 14 residues. The CDR3 is CASSYGTGRETQYF. The CDR3 nucleotides are TGTGCCAGCAGTTACGGGACAGGGCGGGAGACCCAGTACTTC.

The V gene is TRBV28, the J gene TRBJ2-7; 10 nucleotides agree with TRBD2. This CDR3 comprises 16 residues. Trimming removed 9 bases from V and 4 bases from J; junction bases left unmatched: 15. Germline V gene lookup returns CDR1 MDHEN and CDR2 SYDVKM. The CDR3 nucleotides read TGTGCCAGTACTACAGGGTCGGCTAGCGGGAGTTACGAGCAGTACTTC. Translation: CASTTGSASGSYEQYF.

The rearrangement links TRBV28 to TRBJ1-1; 7 bases line up with TRBD1. CDR1 is MDHEN, CDR2 SYDVKM, per germline. The J segment lost 6 bases and the V segment lost 0 bases, leaving 7 bases of the junction unmatched. This CDR3 contains 15 residues. The CDR3 coding sequence is TGTGCCAGCAGTTTATGGGCTGCAGGGGGAGCTGAAGCTTTCTTT. Its protein is CASSLWAAGGAEAFF.

The chain uses TRBV6-5 and TRBJ1-2; TRBD1 might be the D (5 bases). Germline V gene lookup returns CDR1 MNHEY and CDR2 SVGAGI. The CDR3 is made up of 15 amino acids. V shed 2 bases and J shed 2 bases, with 12 bases lying between them. In DNA form, the CDR3 reads TGTGCCAGCAGTTACCACCCGGGGGGAAACTATGGCTACACCTTC. It codes for CASSYHPGGNYGYTF.

The chain has TRBV2 and TRBJ1-5; tentatively, D is TRBD1 (5 bases). The CDR3 consists of 14 residues. The ends were cut back, 0 bases at V and 9 bases at J, with 12 bases in the middle. Germline CDR1 is SNHLY and CDR2 is FYNNEI. CDR3: CASSEAGGLGPQHF. The CDR3 DNA follows: TGTGCCAGCAGTGAAGCGGGGGGGTTAGGGCCCCAGCATTTT.

The gene calls are TRBV6-4 and TRBJ2-2; TRBD1 is a possible D gene (5 bases). V shed 9 bases and J shed 1 base, with 12 bases lying between them. Germline CDR1 is MRHNA and CDR2 is SNTAGT. This CDR3 has 14 amino acids. For the CDR3, the DNA is TGTGCCAGTTCGGTCCAGGGGAACACCGGGGAGCTGTTTTTT. Protein sequence: CASSVQGNTGELFF.

This chain connects TRBV5-6 to TRBJ2-7; possible D gene TRBD2, 5 bases. V lost 0 bases to trimming and J lost 3 bases, with 7 bases between them. CDR1 is SGHDT, CDR2 YYEEEE, per germline. The CDR3 has 13 residues. The CDR3 bases are TGTGCCAGCAGCTTGGGGCGGGTCTACGAGCAGTACTTC. The encoded protein is CASSLGRVYEQYF.

The chain combines TRBV6-6 with TRBJ2-2; weak D call: TRBD1 (5 bases). Trimming took 0 bases from V and 5 from J, leaving 10 bases between them. CDR3 length: 15 residues. CDR1 MNHNY and CDR2 SVGAGI come from the germline V gene (reference sequence). The CDR3 protein is CASSYSTDRTGELFF. CDR3 sequence (DNA): TGTGCCAGCAGTTACTCGACAGATAGGACCGGGGAGCTGTTTTTT.

This chain joins TRBV6-5 and TRBJ1-3, with D unclear. V lost 5 bases to trimming and J lost 0 bases, with 5 bases between them. The CDR3 is 13 amino acids. Germline V lookup: CDR1 MNHEY, CDR2 SVGAGI. As DNA, the CDR3 is TGTGCCAGCAGTCCTAACTCTGGAAACACCATATATTTT. Translated, it gives CASSPNSGNTIYF.

The chain combines TRBV7-9 with TRBJ2-1; 7 positions agree with TRBD2. This CDR3 spans 16 amino acids. The V gene end was trimmed by 5 bases and the J gene end by 3 bases; junction bases not matched to a gene: 10. Germline V CDR1 and CDR2: SEHNR, FQNEAQ (reference sequence). CDR3 coding DNA: TGTGCCAGCAGCATCCCTACGGGAGGAGGCTACAATGAGCAGTTCTTC. Residues: CASSIPTGGGYNEQFF.

The V and J genes are TRBV3-1 (or the pseudogene TRBV3-2) and TRBJ1-6; D is possibly TRBD1 (5 bases). Germline loops: CDR1 LGHDT, CDR2 YNNKEL (reference sequence). The CDR3 spans 15 residues. V was clipped by 6 bases and J by 9 bases, with 18 bases between them. The CDR3 here is CASRGAGTVGSPLHF. DNA for the CDR3: TGTGCCAGCAGAGGGGCCGGAACAGTCGGTTCACCCCTCCACTTT.

The genes are TRBV6-5 and TRBJ2-7; 9 bases are a match to TRBD2. V was clipped by 4 bases and J by 3 bases; unmatched bases: 7. The CDR3 has 15 residues. Germline V CDR1 and CDR2: MNHEY, SVGAGI. In DNA, the CDR3 is TGTGCCAGCAGTTTCCGCGGGAGGGCCGACTACGAGCAGTACTTC. Its protein product is CASSFRGRADYEQYF.

This chain links TRBV4-1 with TRBJ2-1; 10 bases map to TRBD2. Trimming at V came to 2 bases and at J to 9 bases, leaving 7 bases not matched to a gene. This CDR3 region has 15 residues. CDR1 MGHRA and CDR2 YSYEKL come from the germline V gene. In nucleotides, the CDR3 is TGCGCCAGCAGCCAACCAGCGGGGGGGTGGCGTGAGCAGTTCTTC. This codes for CASSQPAGGWREQFF.

The chain is built from TRBV6-6 and TRBJ2-1; possible D gene TRBD2, 6 bases. The V gene's germline CDR1 is MNHNY and CDR2 SVGAGI (reference sequence). Trimming pared 6 bases from V and 5 bases from J, leaving 11 bases between. CDR3 size: 13 residues. In DNA form, the CDR3 reads TGTGCCAGCAGACGTGGCGGGAACAATGAGCAGTTCTTC. Its protein product is CASRRGGNNEQFF.